A single sample is the source of the 3 T cell receptor beta chains below, sequenced in a study of PD-L1 blockade in urothelial cancer. Indicated time point: peripheral blood 6 weeks after treatment start. Sequencing was performed with immunoSEQ multiplex PCR; in TCRdb, only in-frame clones are kept and a portion is missing. The table records fewer than 90,000 clones, 75% to 95% of them present only once. The input for sequencing was PBMCs, taken around atezolizumab (anti-PD-L1) treatment. The receptors were sampled from a woman over 75 with urothelial cancer.

A few counts support this clone. The sample holds other DNA sequences that translate to the same CDR3. This sequence joins TRBV30 and TRBJ2-7, with D possibly being TRBD1 (7 bases). The CDR3 covers 13 residues. The germline V gene encodes CDR1 GTSNPN and CDR2 SVGIG (reference sequence). Trimming stripped 3 bases from V and 2 bases from J, with 11 bases between. The CDR3, as DNA: TGTGCCTGGAGCTCAGGGGGGCCCTACGAGCAGTACTTC. Encoded protein: CAWSSGGPYEQYF.

This clone is a singleton in its sample. This chain links TRBV19 with TRBJ2-1; possibly TRBD2 for D (6 bases). The CDR3 loop spans 16 amino acids. Germline values: CDR1 LNHDA, CDR2 SQIVND (reference sequence). V gave up 3 bases and J gave up 4 bases, with 16 bases separating them. DNA of the CDR3: TGTGCCAGTAGTATTCGGCTAGCGATGGGGTACAATGAGCAGTTCTTC. This translates into CASSIRLAMGYNEQFF.

The V and J genes are TRBV7-8 and TRBJ2-6; D may be TRBD1 (6 bases). Trimming left V 5 bases short and J 0 bases short, with 14 bases between. CDR1 is SGHVS, CDR2 FQNEAQ, per germline. The CDR3 loop spans 17 amino acids. The CDR3 sequence is CASSQGTSHSGANVLTF. In nucleotides, the CDR3 is TGTGCCAGCAGCCAGGGGACCTCTCACTCTGGGGCCAACGTCCTGACTTTC.